The T cell receptor (beta chain) under discussion was sequenced for a study of CD8 T cells in ankylosing spondylitis. The study, taken as a whole, reports: Matched synovial fluid from ankylosing spondylitis patients was reported to be enriched for disease-linked clones. Among TCR beta sequences, a motif of eight or nine highly homologous variants appeared characteristic of ankylosing spondylitis blood.

This clonotype was observed at least ten times. The antigen is not known. V lost 7 bases and J 3 bases, leaving 15 bases between the germline ends. Germline V CDR1 and CDR2: DFQATT, SNEGSKA (reference sequence). The CDR3 totals 13 residues. Molecular-barcoded quantitative 5'-RACE produced these TCR beta libraries. TCRdb recomputed calls from the 5' RACE reads with MiXCR, one row per CDR3 protein. Of more than 500,000 distinct CDR3 sequences listed, less than 6% are singletons. The source is a male donor with ankylosing spondylitis. The chain carries TRBV20-1 and TRBJ1-1; D is unresolved. The sample comprised blood, either unsorted or a sorted T cell fraction (not recorded which). The CDR3 sequence is CSVAYRIDTEAFF. For the CDR3, the DNA is TGCAGTGTTGCCTATCGGATCGACACTGAAGCTTTCTTT.